This T cell receptor (beta chain) derives from a study of T-cell memory formation after mild COVID-19 (dated by TCRdb to the early 2020s). Concerning the study at large: TCR sequence clusters from the two donors were found to be largely donor specific. Two young, previously healthy adult volunteers, one female and one male, were included in the cohort. T-cell clones expanding and contracting after mild COVID-19 in a couple of donors were tracked by longitudinal TCRalpha and TCRbeta repertoire sequencing. Overall study results and their limits: Contracting CD4+ clones were found mainly in CM and EM memory subsets, while CD8+ clones were enriched in EMRA. The second-wave clones that peaked on day 37 were not confirmed to be SARS-CoV-2 specific. The detection of some responding clones in pre-infection memory suggests that pre-existing cross-reactive memory T cells joined the SARS-CoV-2 response. Balanced CD4/CD8 phenotypes were observed for clones contracting from day 15 to 85, whereas a bias towards CD4+ was observed for a second wave of clones expanding from day 15 to 37. Only a couple of mild cases were covered in the study, and larger cohorts including severe cases with pre-infection samples were considered necessary.

Concerning this clonotype: The antigen it recognizes is unknown. One base away there is no much larger clone; base qualities are not given.

TCRdb records Illumina NovaSeq 6000 as the sequencer. cDNA libraries for TCRalpha and TCRbeta were prepared by 5'RACE using constant-segment primers, with sample barcodes and unique molecular identifiers added. RNA was extracted from every sample with Trizol reagent. Amplification of the libraries took two PCR steps, and the second step added a second sample barcode plus Illumina TruSeq adapters. Sequencing of libraries was performed on an Illumina NovaSeq with 2 x 150 bp paired-end reads. The study's own analysis went as follows. The reads were demultiplexed and collapsed into UMI-guided consensus sequences using migec v1.2.7. Using mixcr v2.1.11, UMI consensuses were aligned to TRA and TRB V and J templates and then assembled into clonotypes. A clonotype was counted as expanded or contracted only if both edgeR and NoisET called the change significant, with noise models trained on biological replicates. For edgeR calls, the cutoffs were a false discovery rate-adjusted p below 0.01 and a log2 fold-change threshold of 1. As an exploratory analysis of dynamics, max-normalized trajectories of the 1000 most abundant clonotypes were examined with PCA combined with hierarchical clustering. Each responding clone was given a CD4 or CD8 phenotype based on the CD4+ and CD8+ repertoires, which had been sequenced separately. TCRdb redid the processing of the public reads, applying fastp at Q25 and MiXCR, and retained in-frame beta chains. Identical CDR3 proteins give one entry, which carries the most common genes and DNA. The V and J calls follow TCRdb's processing rather than the paper's. Here the sample has about 210,000 distinct CDR3 sequences; approximately 30% occur a single time. Jointly, the top ten make up about an eighth of the sample.

Ficoll-Paque density gradient centrifugation was the method used to isolate PBMCs. V is clipped by 9 bases and J by 3 bases, and the sequence between their germline boundaries is 20 bases long. The CDR3 spans 16 residues, from the cysteine through the phenylalanine. This entry keeps only the CDR3 DNA: 48 bases, framed from base 1. Taken from the germline V gene, the CDR1 and CDR2 loops are KGHDR and SFDVKD. The sequenced sample consisted of PBMCs or a T cell subset sorted from them (not recorded which). Rearrangement joined TRBV24-1 to TRBJ2-4; the D gene is not confidently resolved. This receptor was identified in an adult woman who had mild COVID-19 (a few samples of this study predate the infection). The sample titles of this study are shuffled in the database, so cell type and time point are left out; the donor was told from shared clones. The nucleotide sequence reads TGTGCCACCTCCTCGGGTAGTAGTGAAGACAAAAACATTCAGTACTTC. It translates as CATSSGSSEDKNIQYF.